Following are 10 T cell receptor beta chains from one sample sequenced in a study of T-cell reconstitution after alpha-beta-depleted transplantation in children. Library preparation (for TCRbeta) was performed with unique molecular identifiers. From the PCR reads, TCRdb called clonotypes with MiXCR, one entry per CDR3 protein. The data contain over 550,000 distinct CDR3 sequences, over 9.5% of them singletons. The sample in question was PBMCs from the stem cell graft donor, obtained from the stem cell graft. All receptors derive from a human donor who donated a stem cell graft to a child with acute myeloid leukemia.

This clonotype was found a few times. This sequence joins TRBV12-3 or TRBV12-4 and TRBJ2-1, with D perhaps matching TRBD2 (5 bases). The CDR3 is 16 amino acids. V was clipped by 4 bases and J by 2 bases, with 15 bases between them. The CDR3 here is CASSSSEGFPYNEQFF. The CDR3, as DNA: TGTGCCAGCAGTTCGTCTGAGGGTTTCCCCTACAATGAGCAGTTCTTC.

The chain links TRBV7-9 to TRBJ2-3; D not resolved. Between the trimmed V and J ends, which lost 5 bases and 4 bases, there was a span of 16 bases. This CDR3 has 15 amino acids. Looked up from germline, CDR1 is SEHNR and CDR2 is FQNEAQ (reference sequence). CDR3: CASSPEPPQPDTQYF. The CDR3 nucleotides are TGTGCCAGCAGCCCGGAGCCTCCCCAACCAGATACGCAGTATTTT. Based on the CDR3 plus reference TRBV7-9 and TRBJ2-3, the full variable domain is DTGVSQNPRHKITKRGQNVTFRCDPISEHNRLYWYRQTLGQGPEFLTYFQNEAQLEKSRLLSDRFSAERPKGSFSTLEIQRTEQGDSAMYLCASSPEPPQPDTQYFGPGTRLTVL.

This clonotype was observed a handful of times. This sequence joins TRBV29-1 and TRBJ1-2, with D unclear. Trimming stripped 0 bases from V and 8 bases from J, with 16 bases between. The CDR3 has 14 residues. The germline V gene encodes CDR1 SQVTM and CDR2 ANQGSEA. CDR3 DNA: TGCAGCGTTGAAGATCCGGCCAGAACAAAAGGCTACACCTTC. Its translation is CSVEDPARTKGYTF.

This chain links TRBV9 with TRBJ2-5, with 8 bases matching TRBD2. V was pared by 4 bases and J by 4 bases, with 6 bases of the junction left unmatched. CDR1 is SGDLS, CDR2 YYNGEE, per germline. The CDR3 covers 14 residues. CDR3 sequence (DNA): TGTGCCAGCAGCCCGGGAGGGCTAGGAGAGACCCAGTACTTC. This translates into CASSPGGLGETQYF.

There are a few counts of this clonotype. This rearrangement joins TRBV11-2 to TRBJ2-3; TRBD2 matches 15 bases. J was trimmed by 4 bases and V by 0 bases; bases with no gene match: 11. Looked up from germline, CDR1 is SGHAT and CDR2 is FQNNGV. This CDR3 is built from 20 residues. The DNA for the CDR3 is TGTGCCAGCAGCTTAGATAGTGGACTAGCGGGAGGGCCTGGCTCAGATACGCAGTATTTT. It yields the protein CASSLDSGLAGGPGSDTQYF.

This clonotype was recorded many times. V gene TRBV9 combines with J gene TRBJ2-3; possible D gene TRBD2, 6 bases. This CDR3 contains 18 residues. Germline CDR1 SGDLS, CDR2 YYNGEE. V was pared by 4 bases and J by 3 bases, with 24 bases between. In nucleotides, the CDR3 is TGTGCCAGCAGCCCACGCCCTCTCGGGGCGGGACGTACAGATACGCAGTATTTT. This translates into CASSPRPLGAGRTDTQYF.

This clonotype was seen only a few times. This sequence joins TRBV20-1 and TRBJ2-7; 12 bases fit TRBD2. Trimming removed 4 bases from V and 2 bases from J; junction bases left unmatched: 6. The CDR3 loop spans 15 amino acids. The germline V gene encodes CDR1 DFQATT and CDR2 SNEGSKA (reference sequence). CDR3 region: CSAIRLAGDPYEQYF. For the CDR3, the DNA is TGCAGTGCTATTCGACTAGCGGGAGACCCCTACGAGCAGTACTTC.

This clonotype was detected only a few times. This chain connects TRBV6-2 or TRBV6-3 to TRBJ2-7; 8 nucleotides agree with TRBD1. Losses at the gene ends were 2 bases for V and 0 bases for J; bases not matched to a gene: 3. The CDR3 covers 15 residues. Germline V gene sequence: CDR1 MNHEY, CDR2 SVGEGT. The CDR3: CASSYRTGYSYEQYF. The CDR3 DNA reads as TGTGCCAGCAGTTACCGGACAGGGTACTCCTACGAGCAGTACTTC.

The table lists this clonotype with many counts. The V call is TRBV4-3, the J call TRBJ2-2, with 8 bases aligning to TRBD1. The CDR3 length is 16 residues. V was pared by 0 bases and J by 6 bases, with 6 bases of the junction left unmatched. CDR1 is LGHNA, CDR2 YSLEER, per germline. In DNA form, the CDR3 reads TGCGCCAGCAGCCAAGACGGGACAGGAAGGGCCGGGGAGCTGTTTTTT. Translation gives CASSQDGTGRAGELFF.

The CDR3 sequence is CASSQTGLWADTQYF. In nucleotides, the CDR3 is TGCGCCAGCAGCCAAACAGGGCTGTGGGCAGATACGCAGTATTTT. The V call is TRBV4-1, the J call TRBJ2-3; TRBD1 might be the D (6 bases). Germline values: CDR1 MGHRA, CDR2 YSYEKL. Trimming removed 2 bases at V and 4 bases at J, with 13 bases between. The CDR3 runs 15 residues.